The 21 T cell receptor beta chains listed next were all sequenced from one sample in a study of a mutant IDH1 vaccine in newly diagnosed glioma (TCRdb year 2021). The sample's time point label, decoded: week 11, during vaccination. Each vaccine dose was 300 ug of a 20-mer mutant IDH1 peptide in Montanide, given subcutaneously with topical imiquimod. These TCRs' antigens remain unknown. Library preparation employed the immunoSEQ multiplex PCR assay. Not all clones reach the TCRdb copy of this immuneACCESS table, which keeps in-frame sequences only. Checked studies attribute under half of the gap to unresolved V genes and leave the rest unexplained. The sample includes 110,000 or so clones, with under 90% observed a single time. The top ten constitute roughly 0.61% of the sample. Specimen: PBMCs, collected from a glioma patient whose treatment included an IDH1 peptide vaccine. Receptors were obtained from a woman between 45 and 65 years old with glioma.

There are a few counts of this clone. V gene TRBV5-1 combines with J gene TRBJ2-2; 7 bases are a match to TRBD1. This CDR3 has 15 residues. J was trimmed by 4 bases and V by 5 bases; bases with no gene match: 8. Looked up from germline, CDR1 is SGHRS and CDR2 is YFSETQ. The CDR3 loop reads CASSTGQAVTGELFF. The CDR3, as DNA: TGCGCCAGCAGTACCGGACAGGCGGTCACCGGGGAGCTGTTTTTT.

V and J are TRBV7-9 and TRBJ1-2; D remains ambiguous. This CDR3 contains 14 residues. The germline V gene encodes CDR1 SEHNR and CDR2 FQNEAQ (reference sequence). Trimming stripped 3 bases from V and 2 bases from J, with 10 bases between. The CDR3 here is CASSLVDGNYGYTF. The CDR3 DNA follows: TGTGCCAGCAGCTTGGTGGACGGAAACTATGGCTACACCTTC.

The V gene is TRBV19, the J gene TRBJ2-5; TRBD2 matches at 8 bases. With V trimmed by 6 bases and J by 4 bases, 4 bases remained unmatched. Germline CDR1 reads LNHDA; CDR2 reads SQIVND (reference sequence). This CDR3 contains 13 residues. The CDR3 protein is CASSPRGGETQYF. Here the CDR3 DNA reads TGTGCCAGTAGCCCACGGGGGGGAGAGACCCAGTACTTC.

The CDR3 sequence is CASSFSLGSYNEQFF. CDR3 coding DNA: TGTGCCAGCAGCTTTAGCCTAGGGTCCTACAATGAGCAGTTCTTC. The chain couples TRBV5-6 to TRBJ2-1; D not certain. Between the trimmed V and J ends, which lost 2 bases and 1 base, there was a span of 10 bases. This CDR3 comprises 15 residues. CDR1 and CDR2 from the germline V gene are SGHDT and YYEEEE.

This clone has just one count. V gene TRBV10-2 combines with J gene TRBJ2-7; 10 nucleotides line up with TRBD2. Germline V gene lookup returns CDR1 WSHSY and CDR2 SAAADI. The CDR3 extends over 15 amino acids. The trim removed 0 bases at V and 3 bases at J, leaving 2 bases unmatched. This chain's CDR3 is CASSESVAGGYEQYF. The DNA of the CDR3 is TGCGCCAGCAGTGAGTCAGTAGCGGGAGGCTACGAGCAGTACTTC.

CDR3 region: CASSLGATGYTEAFF. As DNA, the CDR3 is TGCGCCAGCAGCTTGGGGGCGACAGGGTACACTGAAGCTTTCTTT. J is TRBJ1-1 and V is TRBV5-1, with TRBD1 matching 7 bases. The germline V gene encodes CDR1 SGHRS and CDR2 YFSETQ. Trimming at V came to 0 bases and at J to 3 bases, leaving 5 bases not matched to a gene. The CDR3 extends over 15 amino acids.

This clone was seen once. The chain carries TRBV18 and TRBJ1-2, with D hard to call. The V gene lost 4 bases and the J gene lost 8 bases, with 20 bases spanning the gap. Looked up from germline, CDR1 is KGHSH and CDR2 is LQKENI. The CDR3 is made up of 15 amino acids. CDR3 sequence reads: CASSQQTPRGQGYTF. The CDR3 DNA reads TGTGCCAGCTCACAACAGACACCGCGAGGGCAGGGCTACACCTTC.

The chain is built from TRBV19 and TRBJ2-3, with 9 bases aligning to TRBD2. The CDR3 runs 14 residues. Trimming at V came to 5 bases and at J to 2 bases, leaving 2 bases not matched to a gene. The germline CDR1 and CDR2 sequences are LNHDA and SQIVND (reference sequence). The CDR3 spells CASSRLAATDTQYF. For the CDR3, the DNA is TGTGCCAGTAGTCGACTAGCGGCCACAGATACGCAGTATTTT.

This clone occurred a few times. The V gene is TRBV6-1, the J gene TRBJ2-4; D is possibly TRBD2 (6 bases). Between the trimmed V and J ends, which lost 8 bases and 0 bases, there was a span of 14 bases. CDR3 length equals 15 residues. Per germline, CDR1 MNHNS and CDR2 SASEGT. The CDR3, as DNA: TGTGCCAGCCAGTTACTAGCCCTAGCCAAAAACATTCAGTACTTC. It is translated as CASQLLALAKNIQYF.

The V and J genes are TRBV9 and TRBJ1-1, with D tentatively TRBD1 (6 bases). CDR1 and CDR2 from the germline V gene are SGDLS and YYNGEE. CDR3 size: 14 residues. V lost 2 bases, J lost 5 bases, and 13 bases lay in between. CDR3 residues: CASSVSTGRTEAFF. In DNA, the CDR3 is TGTGCCAGCAGCGTGTCAACAGGGCGGACTGAAGCTTTCTTT. The full variable domain, its missing parts supplied by reference TRBV9 and TRBJ1-1, is DSGVTQTPKHLITATGQRVTLRCSPRSGDLSVYWYQQSLDQGLQFLIQYYNGEERAKGNILERFSAQQFPDLHSELNLSSLELGDSALYFCASSVSTGRTEAFFGQGTRLTVV.

The rearrangement links TRBV6-1 to TRBJ1-1, with 7 positions matching TRBD1. CDR1 MNHNS and CDR2 SASEGT come from the germline V gene. The CDR3 loop spans 15 amino acids. V lost 2 bases, J lost 1 base, and 4 bases stayed unmatched. In nucleotides, the CDR3 is TGTGCCAGCAGTGAAAAGGGGGCAGGGAACACTGAAGCTTTCTTT. It is translated as CASSEKGAGNTEAFF.

V and J are TRBV5-5 and TRBJ1-6; 11 nucleotides line up with TRBD1. The CDR3 covers 15 residues. Germline V gene sequence: CDR1 SGHKS, CDR2 YYEKEE (reference sequence). V was pared by 3 bases and J by 8 bases, with 4 bases of the junction left unmatched. CDR3 loop: CASSSTGQGDSPLHF. In DNA, the CDR3 is TGTGCCAGCAGCTCGACGGGACAGGGGGATTCACCCCTCCACTTT.

The genes are TRBV7-3 and TRBJ2-1; 7 positions match TRBD2. Germline lookup yields CDR1 SGHTA and CDR2 FQGTGA. The V gene end was trimmed by 3 bases and the J gene end by 0 bases; junction bases not matched to a gene: 8. The CDR3 covers 17 residues. The CDR3 sequence: CASSFHKGGSSYNEQFF. The CDR3 region has the DNA TGTGCCAGCAGCTTTCATAAGGGCGGGAGCTCCTACAATGAGCAGTTCTTC. The full variable domain, rest sourced from reference TRBV7-3 and TRBJ2-1, is GAGVSQTPSNKVTEKGKYVELRCDPISGHTALYWYRQSLGQGPEFLIYFQGTGAADDSGLPNDRFFAVRPEGSVSTLKIQRTERGDSAVYLCASSFHKGGSSYNEQFFGPGTRLTVL.

V gene TRBV7-9 combines with J gene TRBJ2-3; 7 bases match TRBD1. V lost 4 bases and J lost 2; bases outside the gene matches: 9. Germline V gives CDR1 SEHNR, CDR2 FQNEAQ (reference sequence). There are 16 residues in the CDR3. This CDR3 is CASSSPGTVLTDTQYF. CDR3 in DNA: TGTGCCAGCAGCTCCCCCGGGACAGTCCTCACAGATACGCAGTATTTT.

The chain has TRBV7-8 and TRBJ2-5; 13 bases align to TRBD2. Germline V CDR1 and CDR2: SGHVS, FQNEAQ. V was pared by 5 bases and J by 4 bases, with 4 bases of the junction left unmatched. The CDR3 sequence is 15 residues long. In DNA form, the CDR3 reads TGTGCCAGCAGCCGGACTAGCGGGAGTCTAGAGACCCAGTACTTC. Protein: CASSRTSGSLETQYF.

This sequence joins TRBV28 and TRBJ2-7; TRBD2 is a possible D gene (5 bases). This CDR3 comprises 14 residues. V lost 5 bases to trimming and J lost 1 base, with 12 bases between them. The germline V gene encodes CDR1 MDHEN and CDR2 SYDVKM. The CDR3 protein is CASSTGMRSYEQYF. The CDR3, as DNA: TGTGCCAGCAGTACCGGGATGCGGTCCTACGAGCAGTACTTC.

The gene calls are TRBV6-1 and TRBJ2-7; 10 nucleotides match TRBD2. Germline assignment: CDR1 MNHNS and CDR2 SASEGT. CDR3 size: 14 residues. V gave up 6 bases and J gave up 5 bases; unmatched junction bases: 7. CDR3 protein: CASRPPAGGDEQYF. The DNA for the CDR3 is TGTGCCAGCAGGCCCCCAGCGGGAGGGGACGAGCAGTACTTC.

The V gene is TRBV5-4, the J gene TRBJ2-5, with 10 positions matching TRBD2. Germline V gene lookup returns CDR1 SGHNT and CDR2 YYREEE (reference sequence). The length of the CDR3 is 15 residues. Trimming at V came to 2 bases and at J to 6 bases, leaving 7 bases not matched to a gene. CDR3 loop: CASSFPSGRTKTQYF. In DNA, the CDR3 is TGTGCCAGCAGCTTCCCTAGCGGGAGAACGAAGACCCAGTACTTC.

This chain links TRBV19 with TRBJ1-5, with no clear D. V was cut by 4 bases and J by 3 bases, with 10 bases left in between. CDR3 length: 14 amino acids. Germline CDR1 is LNHDA and CDR2 is SQIVND (reference sequence). The CDR3 nucleotides read TGTGCCAGTAGTAATCACAAGACCAATCAGCCCCAGCATTTT. This translates into CASSNHKTNQPQHF. The full variable domain, rest sourced from reference TRBV19 and TRBJ1-5, is DGGITQSPKYLFRKEGQNVTLSCEQNLNHDAMYWYRQDPGQGLRLIYYSQIVNDFQKGDIAEGYSVSREKKESFPLTVTSAQKNPTAFYLCASSNHKTNQPQHFGDGTRLSIL.

The chain couples TRBV5-5 to TRBJ1-1; 8 positions agree with TRBD1. The CDR3 covers 15 residues. Germline CDR1 and CDR2: SGHKS and YYEKEE (reference sequence). V gave up 0 bases and J gave up 1 base; unmatched junction bases: 2. This CDR3 reads CASSLDGQGNTEAFF. The CDR3 DNA reads TGTGCCAGCAGCTTGGATGGACAGGGGAACACTGAAGCTTTCTTT.

This chain connects TRBV5-6 to TRBJ2-7; no reliable D call. Trimming shortened V by 0 bases and J by 4 bases, and 14 bases separated the two germline ends. The length of the CDR3 is 15 residues. CDR1 and CDR2 from the germline V gene are SGHDT and YYEEEE. In DNA form, the CDR3 reads TGTGCCAGCAGCTTGGTTTCAGTAAGTTCGTACGAGCAGTACTTC. Amino acids: CASSLVSVSSYEQYF.